The 8 T cell receptor beta chains below were found in one sample sequenced in a study of post-analysis software for immune sequencing data. Broader study findings: About five TRBV segments occurring more often in patients than controls included TRBV5-6, TRBV5-1 and TRBV20-1.

These receptors have no identified antigens. Unique molecular identifiers were carried by the TCR beta cDNA libraries. Using its own MiXCR run on the PCR reads, TCRdb lists one record per CDR3 protein. The table lists about 430,000 distinct CDR3 sequences, approximately 38% of them singletons. The sequenced sample was blood. The receptor source for this set is a girl aged 2 to 10 with multiple sclerosis.

The rearrangement uses TRBV9 and TRBJ2-6, with D perhaps matching TRBD2 (5 bases). V shed 7 bases and J shed 4 bases, with 9 bases lying between them. Germline V gene lookup returns CDR1 SGDLS and CDR2 YYNGEE. The CDR3 loop spans 13 amino acids. Here the CDR3 reads CASGERGANVLTF. The CDR3 DNA sequence: TGTGCCAGCGGAGAGCGGGGGGCCAACGTCCTGACTTTC.

Concerning this clonotype: A much larger clone lies one base from this, so it may be a read error. This sequence joins TRBV29-1 and TRBJ2-7; no clear D. CDR1 and CDR2 from the germline V gene are SQVTM and ANQGSEA. V lost 5 bases to trimming and J lost 3 bases, with 8 bases between them. CDR3 size: 11 residues. The chain's CDR3 is CSVHTNYEQYF. The CDR3 nucleotides read TGCAGCGTTCACACCAACTACGAGCAGTACTTC.

The V call is TRBV7-9, the J call TRBJ1-4, with D possibly TRBD1 on 6 matching bases. With 5 bases removed from V and 5 bases from J, the gap between germline ends came to 15 bases. In germline, CDR1 is SEHNR, CDR2 FQNEAQ (reference sequence). The CDR3 loop spans 15 amino acids. The CDR3 DNA is TGTGCCAGCAGCCCGAGGGGGGTCGGAAATGAAAAACTGTTTTTT. Translation gives CASSPRGVGNEKLFF.

V usage is TRBV7-3 and J usage is TRBJ2-1; 8 bases match TRBD2. This CDR3 has 15 amino acids. Unmatched junction bases numbered 6, after V lost 1 base and J lost 7 bases. Looked up from germline, CDR1 is SGHTA and CDR2 is FQGTGA. CDR3 in DNA: TGTGCCAGCAGCTTAATGAGCGGGAGTAGTAATGAGCAGTTCTTC. Translation gives CASSLMSGSSNEQFF.

The chain has TRBV27 and TRBJ2-3; TRBD2 agrees at 7 bases. The length of the CDR3 is 15 residues. The V segment lost 5 bases and the J segment 6 bases; nucleotides outside the gene matches: 11. Germline V CDR1 and CDR2: MNHEY, SMNVEV (reference sequence). The CDR3: CASSPRGVQLDTQYF. The CDR3 nucleotides are TGTGCCAGCAGTCCACGGGGGGTACAGTTGGATACGCAGTATTTT.

This clonotype was observed many times. V and J are TRBV5-1 and TRBJ2-7; possibly TRBD2 for D (6 bases). Deletions cut 4 bases from V and 0 bases from J, with 14 bases between. The CDR3 totals 15 residues. Germline CDR1 SGHRS, CDR2 YFSETQ. The CDR3 DNA reads as TGCGCCAGCAGCGTCCGGGACGGGAGCTCCTACGAGCAGTACTTC. It specifies CASSVRDGSSYEQYF.

The rearrangement links TRBV29-1 to TRBJ1-1; D unresolved. This CDR3 contains 12 residues. From germline, CDR1 is SQVTM and CDR2 ANQGSEA. Deletions cut 7 bases from V and 5 bases from J, with 14 bases between. The CDR3 protein is CSAQEVVTEAFF. The CDR3 DNA reads TGCAGCGCTCAAGAGGTAGTGACTGAAGCTTTCTTT.

This clonotype was recorded only once. The V gene is TRBV12-3 or TRBV12-4, the J gene TRBJ2-3; 10 nucleotides align to TRBD1. The CDR3 covers 14 residues. Germline trimming cut 6 bases from V and 1 base from J; bases unmatched to any gene: 1. CDR3 DNA sequence: TGTGCCAGCAGGGGGACAGGGGGCACAGATACGCAGTATTTT. This translates into CASRGTGGTDTQYF.